The 9 T cell receptor beta chains reported below all come from one sample, sequenced in a study of blood T cells in healthy people across ages. For the second PCR, which ran for 7 to 11 cycles, a sample-barcoded 5' primer and a J-beta primer mix were used. TCRdb reprocessed the 5' RACE reads via MiXCR and lists one record per CDR3 protein. The sample has hundreds of thousands of distinct CDR3 sequences, roughly 60% seen once. The sample taken for sequencing was blood. All receptors derive from a man aged 30 to 39 in good health.

This chain uses TRBV5-1 with TRBJ2-3; 14 bases are shared with TRBD2. The CDR3 covers 18 residues. CDR1 is SGHRS, CDR2 YFSETQ, per germline. V lost 4 bases and J lost 4; bases outside the gene matches: 11. Here the CDR3 reads CASSPEGRTSGGSDTQYF. The CDR3 DNA reads as TGCGCCAGCAGCCCGGAGGGGAGGACTAGCGGGGGGTCAGATACGCAGTATTTT.

This chain connects TRBV6-2 or TRBV6-3 to TRBJ2-7, with 10 bases aligning to TRBD2. Germline V gene lookup returns CDR1 MNHEY and CDR2 SVGEGT. V trimming: 6 bases; J trimming: 12 bases; junction bases outside the gene matches: 11. The length of the CDR3 is 13 residues. As DNA, the CDR3 is TGTGCCAGCAGCGACCTCCTAGCGGGAGTAGTGTACTTC. Translation gives CASSDLLAGVVYF.

The chain couples TRBV7-6 to TRBJ2-1, with 13 bases identical to TRBD2. CDR1 SGHVS and CDR2 FNYEAQ come from the germline V gene. The CDR3 runs to 16 residues. Losses at the gene ends were 3 bases for V and 10 bases for J; bases not matched to a gene: 9. CDR3 coding DNA: TGTGCCAGCAGCTTTAAGACTAGCGGGGGGTTGAGCGAGCAGTTCTTC. Translating gives CASSFKTSGGLSEQFF. Using reference TRBV7-6 and TRBJ2-1 for the parts outside the CDR3, the full variable domain is GAGVSQSPRYKVTKRGQDVALRCDPISGHVSLYWYRQALGQGPEFLTYFNYEAQQDKSGLPNDRFSAERPEGSISTLTIQRTEQRDSAMYRCASSFKTSGGLSEQFFGPGTRLTVL.

The chain joins TRBV20-1 to TRBJ2-5, with a possible D match to TRBD2 (6 bases). The better agreement between TRBJ2-7 and the DNA end casts doubt on the J call. The germline CDR1 and CDR2 sequences are DFQATT and SNEGSKA (reference sequence). The CDR3 contains 12 residues. The CDR3, as DNA: TGCAGTGCTAGCGGGGAGGCCGACGAGCAGTACTTC. Amino acid sequence: CSASGEADEQYF.

In this sample, this clonotype turned up a few times. This chain links TRBV20-1 with TRBJ2-5; D perhaps matches TRBD1 (8 bases). The CDR3 covers 16 residues. V was cut by 5 bases and J by 2 bases, with 21 bases left in between. CDR1 DFQATT and CDR2 SNEGSKA come from the germline V gene (reference sequence). The CDR3 here is CSAFNHRGEGQETQYF. The CDR3, as DNA: TGCAGTGCTTTTAACCACAGGGGGGAGGGACAAGAGACCCAGTACTTC.

The genes are TRBV7-2 and TRBJ2-5, with D possibly being TRBD1 or TRBD2 (5 bases each). TRBJ2-7 explains the end of the DNA better; the J call may be wrong. This CDR3 contains 14 residues. Germline V gene data show CDR1 as SGHTA and CDR2 as FQGNSA. CDR3: CASSQYPGRDEQYF. In DNA, the CDR3 is TGTGCCAGCAGCCAATACCCAGGGCGGGACGAGCAGTACTTC.

The chain carries TRBV29-1 and TRBJ2-3, with 8 bases that match TRBD1. This CDR3 comprises 14 residues. From germline, CDR1 is SQVTM and CDR2 ANQGSEA. The junction had 3 bases not matched to a gene; V was cut back by 4 bases and J by 0 bases. The chain's CDR3 is CSVAGTGSTDTQYF. The CDR3 DNA reads as TGCAGCGTTGCCGGGACAGGAAGCACAGATACGCAGTATTTT.

This clonotype was detected only a few times. This sequence joins TRBV7-2 and TRBJ2-3, with D tentatively TRBD1 (6 bases). The CDR3 is 16 residues long. Trimming took 1 base from V and 5 from J, leaving 16 bases between them. Germline CDR1 is SGHTA and CDR2 is FQGNSA. The CDR3 region has the DNA TGTGCCAGCAGCTTAGTGGTATCTGGGGGCGAAGATACGCAGTATTTT. Translating gives CASSLVVSGGEDTQYF. The whole variable domain, remainder taken from reference TRBV7-2 and TRBJ2-3, is GAGVSQSPSNKVTEKGKDVELRCDPISGHTALYWYRQSLGQGLEFLIYFQGNSAPDKSGLPSDRFSAERTGGSVSTLTIQRTQQEDSAVYLCASSLVVSGGEDTQYFGPGTRLTVL.

There are many counts of this clonotype. This chain links TRBV7-2 with TRBJ2-7; maybe TRBD2 (6 bases). The CDR3 is 14 amino acids. The ends were cut back, 0 bases at V and 5 bases at J, with 11 bases in the middle. The V gene's germline CDR1 is SGHTA and CDR2 FQGNSA. The CDR3 loop is CASSLAGAGHEQYF. The CDR3 region has the DNA TGTGCCAGCAGCTTAGCGGGAGCGGGTCACGAGCAGTACTTC.